Listed below are T cell receptor beta chains from one sample, sequenced in a study of beta chain features in type 1 diabetes. Only in-frame clones appear in the TCRdb table, and some are missing; sequencing was by immunoSEQ multiplex PCR. The sample includes some 400,000 clones, roughly 16% of them seen just once. Sequencing was done on a sample of naive CD4+ T cells from blood. The receptors originated from a woman aged 18 to 35 in good health. Both conserved end residues are part of each CDR3. Each record gives: CDR3 protein, J gene, V gene.

CASSYSAGWADTQYF	TRBJ2-3	TRBV6-5
CAWSPLAGGSKNIQYF	TRBJ2-4	TRBV30
CASSFGRRNYGYTF	TRBJ1-2	TRBV5-6
CASSYSTGSAGEQFF	TRBJ2-1	TRBV6-5
CASSALAGGQGEQFF	TRBJ2-1	TRBV9
CASSLTGTSRETQYF	TRBJ2-5	TRBV5-1
CASSPSGAGGTEAFF	TRBJ1-1	TRBV7-9
CASRQTGPNQPQHF	TRBJ1-5	TRBV6-6
CAWSGQGNYNEQFF	TRBJ2-1	TRBV30
CASSQLNRDSLNTEAFF	TRBJ1-1	TRBV23-1
CSVSGTVGNQPQHF	TRBJ1-5	TRBV29-1
CASSLGLAGVETQYF	TRBJ2-5	TRBV7-2
CASTGLDETQYF	TRBJ2-5	TRBV21-1
CASNPRDRGSNQPQHF	TRBJ1-5	TRBV28
CAWSHVGLAGPNEQFF	TRBJ2-1	TRBV30
CAWSVTGLYGYTF	TRBJ1-2	TRBV30
CASRPPGRTGELFF	TRBJ2-2	TRBV27
CATSTLRGGGQETQYF	TRBJ2-5	TRBV15
CSAVQDTEAFF	TRBJ1-1	TRBV20-1
CASSLRQGAGEQYF	TRBJ2-7	TRBV5-1
CASQDRRSSYEQYF	TRBJ2-7	TRBV28
CASSRGYEQYF	TRBJ2-7	TRBV25-1
CASDKSGTPEQYF	TRBJ2-7	TRBV28
CSARDRGYEQYF	TRBJ2-7	TRBV29-1
CASSSLAASSYNEQFF	TRBJ2-1	TRBV7-2
CASGRVGQGNIQYF	TRBJ2-4	TRBV6-5
CATWGEGYNEQFF	TRBJ2-1	TRBV10-3
CAWKGLAVYNEQFF	TRBJ2-1	TRBV30
CAISAGTGEDTQYF	TRBJ2-3	TRBV10-3
CASRLKTGDTEAFF	TRBJ1-1	TRBV2
CSVEAEETKAGVLVPYNEQFF	TRBJ2-1	TRBV29-1
CASSSILRGEQFF	TRBJ2-1	TRBV5-1
CASSRDRGQGDTQYF	TRBJ2-3	TRBV7-6
CSVVAGDYEQYF	TRBJ2-7	TRBV29-1
CASSRQGGNQPQHF	TRBJ1-5	TRBV5-6
CASSGPGVAGTDTQYF	TRBJ2-3	TRBV5-4
CASSYGPGATYEQYF	TRBJ2-7	TRBV6-5
CASTSGVIAYEQYF	TRBJ2-7	TRBV2
CAWETSGSVNEQFF	TRBJ2-1	TRBV30
CASSSSSGTGSYNEQFF	TRBJ2-1	TRBV7-2
CASSFFGGEQFF	TRBJ2-1	TRBV7-2
CASSFSDEQYF	TRBJ2-7	TRBV11-3
CASSGSSTGYNEQFF	TRBJ2-1	TRBV7-9
CASSLTIVGTDTQYF	TRBJ2-3	TRBV7-2
CASSLRLAGAYNEQFF	TRBJ2-1	TRBV4-3
CASSPRTSGIYNEQFF	TRBJ2-1	TRBV18
CAWSVMGQQPQHF	TRBJ1-5	TRBV30
CAISGLADTYEQYF	TRBJ2-7	TRBV10-3
CASSVAIAGAQDTQYF	TRBJ2-3	TRBV9
CASSSRANYGYTF	TRBJ1-2	TRBV28
CASSLVGTSARGLETQYF	TRBJ2-5	TRBV7-2
CASSPGQGNEQYF	TRBJ2-7	TRBV19
CAWSVPASGRASLNTGELFF	TRBJ2-2	TRBV30
CASGLVRAGVAYEQYF	TRBJ2-7	TRBV12-5
CASSLGLAGESRNEQYF	TRBJ2-7	TRBV28
CASSITSYEQYF	TRBJ2-7	TRBV5-4
CASKTSTDTQYF	TRBJ2-3	TRBV2
CASSQLTGVSEAFF	TRBJ1-1	TRBV4-3
CAWSGETGGDSIYEQYF	TRBJ2-7	TRBV30